The rows below give T cell receptor beta chains drawn from one sample of a study of blood T cell repertoires in COVID-19. Produced via immunoSEQ multiplex PCR; TCRdb's table is partial and in-frame only. The table records roughly 100,000 clones, 75% to 95% of them present only once. The sample comprised peripheral blood. The source is a woman aged 50 to 60 in a cohort sampled during active COVID-19. CDR3s include the opening cysteine and the closing phenylalanine or tryptophan. D genes are given only for firm matches. Only some rows state a clone size, as once, few, many or a class for expanded clones.

>.|TRBD2|TRBJ2-3|TRBV7-8
CASSTGLAGNWGTDTQYF
TGTGCCAGCAGCACGGGACTAGCGGGGAATTGGGGCACAGATACGCAGTATTTT
>few|.|TRBJ1-1|TRBV7-9
CASSPGQLTEAFF
TGTGCCAGCAGCCCCGGACAGCTGACTGAAGCTTTCTTT
>.|TRBD2|TRBJ2-7|TRBV7-3
CASSPGASGTSSSYEQYF
TGTGCCAGCAGCCCAGGGGCTAGCGGGACCTCGAGCTCCTACGAGCAGTACTTC
>.|.|TRBJ1-6|TRBV5-6
CASSGQSNSPLHF
TGTGCCAGCAGTGGACAGTCCAATTCACCCCTCCACTTT
>.|TRBD2|TRBJ2-1|TRBV10-3
CAIKGTSGSSNGSYNEQFF
TGTGCCATTAAAGGGACTAGCGGGAGTAGTAATGGATCCTACAATGAGCAGTTCTTC
>.|.|TRBJ1-2|TRBV30
CAWSVDSLGYTF
TGTGCCTGGAGTGTTGACAGCCTTGGCTACACCTTC
>.|.|TRBJ2-1|TRBV9
CASSARGEVYNEQFF
TGTGCCAGCAGCGCCAGGGGGGAGGTCTACAATGAGCAGTTCTTC
>.|TRBD1|TRBJ1-5|TRBV9
CASSMGQGRQPQHF
TGTGCCAGCAGTATGGGACAGGGCAGGCAGCCCCAGCATTTT
>.|.|TRBJ2-7|TRBV28
CASRTDREQYF
TGTGCCAGCAGGACCGACAGGGAGCAGTACTTC
>.|TRBD1|TRBJ1-2|TRBV7-8
CASGGAGGSGGYTF
TGTGCCAGCGGGGGGGCAGGGGGCAGCGGAGGCTACACCTTC
>.|.|TRBJ1-6|TRBV9
CASSVTGQNNSPLHF
TGTGCCAGCAGCGTAACCGGACAGAATAATTCACCCCTCCACTTT
>.|TRBD2|TRBJ2-3|TRBV5-4
CASSSGTSGSDDTQYF
TGTGCCAGCAGCTCGGGGACTAGCGGGAGTGACGATACGCAGTATTTT
>once|.|TRBJ2-5|TRBV5-1
CASSLGRNQETQYF
TGCGCCAGCAGCTTAGGCAGGAACCAAGAGACCCAGTACTTC
>.|.|TRBJ2-1|TRBV19
CASSTQRGGEQFF
TGTGCCAGTAGTACCCAGCGTGGCGGGGAGCAGTTCTTC
>.|.|TRBJ2-5|TRBV29-1
CSSIPRGLQETQYF
TGCAGCTCCATTCCTCGAGGGCTCCAAGAGACCCAGTACTTC
>.|.|TRBJ2-7|TRBV2
CASRDISYEQYF
TGTGCCAGCAGAGACATCTCCTACGAGCAGTACTTC
>.|TRBD2|TRBJ2-1|TRBV5-1
CASSSSGGLSYNEQFF
TGCGCCAGCAGCTCTAGCGGGGGCCTCTCCTACAATGAGCAGTTCTTC
>.|.|TRBJ1-1|TRBV12-3/TRBV12-4
CASSNMNTEAFF
TGTGCCAGCTCGAACATGAACACTGAAGCTTTCTTT
>.|.|TRBJ2-3|TRBV11-2
CASVIGTYKGKFTDTQYF
TGTGCCAGCGTTATTGGGACATATAAAGGGAAATTCACAGATACGCAGTATTTT
>.|TRBD2|TRBJ2-1|TRBV19
CASSLWTSGRYNEQFF
TGTGCCAGTAGTCTATGGACTAGCGGGCGCTACAATGAGCAGTTCTTC
>.|TRBD1|TRBJ1-4|TRBV18
CASSPDRVGEKLFF
TGTGCCAGCTCACCCGACAGGGTAGGAGAAAAACTGTTTTTT
>.|.|TRBJ2-7|TRBV28
CASFSLTAPYEQYF
TGTGCCAGCTTCTCCCTAACTGCCCCCTACGAGCAGTACTTC
>.|TRBD1|TRBJ2-2|TRBV18
CASSSTGDRATSTGELFF
TGTGCCAGCTCATCAACTGGCGACAGGGCCACCAGCACCGGGGAGCTGTTTTTT
>.|TRBD2|TRBJ2-3|TRBV7-3
CASSSLAGADTQYF
TGTGCCAGCAGCTCACTAGCGGGAGCAGATACGCAGTATTTT
>.|.|TRBJ2-5|TRBV13
CASSLRFRGVETQYF
TGTGCCAGCAGCTTAAGGTTTCGGGGTGTGGAGACCCAGTACTTC
>.|.|TRBJ2-1|TRBV24-1
CATSGTDSEANEQFF
TGTGCCACCAGTGGTACAGACAGTGAGGCTAATGAGCAGTTCTTC
>.|TRBD1|TRBJ1-2|TRBV19
CASSSGTGVYGYTF
TGTGCCAGTAGTTCCGGGACAGGGGTTTATGGCTACACCTTC
>.|TRBD2|TRBJ2-1|TRBV13
CASSLGSSGSYEQFF
TGTGCCAGCAGCTTAGGATCTAGCGGGAGTTATGAGCAGTTCTTC
>.|.|TRBJ2-2|TRBV19
CASNFQGTGELFF
TGTGCCAGTAACTTCCAGGGGACCGGGGAGCTGTTTTTT
>.|TRBD1|TRBJ2-7|TRBV10-1
CASSVTGQSEQYF
TGCGCCAGCTCCGTTACGGGACAGAGCGAGCAGTACTTC
>.|TRBD1|TRBJ2-5|TRBV27
CASSPRPGQGGETQYF
TGTGCCAGCAGTCCTCGGCCGGGACAGGGAGGAGAGACCCAGTACTTC
>.|.|TRBJ1-1|TRBV7-2
CASSPQGWNTEAFF
TGTGCCAGCAGCCCACAGGGCTGGAACACTGAAGCTTTCTTT
>.|TRBD1|TRBJ1-3|TRBV3-1/TRBV3-2
CASSNTGVSGNTIYF
TGTGCCAGCAGCAACACAGGGGTCTCTGGAAACACCATATATTTT
>once|.|TRBJ1-1|TRBV11-2
CASSFQRFGTEAFF
TGTGCCAGCAGCTTCCAGAGGTTCGGGACTGAAGCTTTCTTT
>.|.|TRBJ2-1|TRBV28
CASREQSSSYNEQFF
TGTGCCAGCAGGGAACAGTCGAGCTCCTACAATGAGCAGTTCTTC
>.|.|TRBJ1-1|TRBV2
CANGGESGTEAFF
TGTGCCAACGGGGGGGAGAGTGGCACTGAAGCTTTCTTT
>.|.|TRBJ1-1|TRBV18
CASSLGSQDTAFF
TGTGCCAGCTCCCTCGGTTCTCAGGACACAGCTTTCTTT
>once|.|TRBJ2-2|TRBV4-1
CASSQDLGVGGELFF
TGCGCCAGCAGCCAAGACCTAGGGGTTGGCGGGGAGCTGTTTTTT
>.|.|TRBJ1-2|TRBV3-1/TRBV3-2
CASSRGRDYGYTF
TGTGCCAGCAGCCGGGGGAGGGACTATGGCTACACCTTC
>.|.|TRBJ2-7|TRBV19
CASSTSERGNPYEQYF
TGTGCCAGTAGTACCTCCGAGAGGGGGAACCCCTACGAGCAGTACTTC
>.|.|TRBJ1-2|TRBV7-9
CASSRGNEGEIYGYTF
TGTGCCAGCAGCCGTGGGAACGAGGGGGAAATTTATGGCTACACCTTC
>.|TRBD1|TRBJ2-7|TRBV6-4
CASCREGDRVYEQYF
TGTGCCAGCTGCCGAGAAGGGGACAGGGTTTACGAGCAGTACTTC
>once|TRBD1|TRBJ2-1|TRBV24-1
CATSDRGQVSYNEQFF
TGTGCCACCAGTGATAGGGGACAGGTGTCCTACAATGAGCAGTTCTTC
>once|.|TRBJ1-5|TRBV28
CASSPRSGRSNQPQHF
TGTGCCAGCAGTCCCCGCAGTGGGAGGAGCAATCAGCCCCAGCATTTT
>.|TRBD1|TRBJ1-1|TRBV7-9
CASSPRTGNTEAFF
TGTGCCAGCAGCCCCCGGACAGGGAATACTGAAGCTTTCTTT
>once|.|TRBJ1-1|TRBV4-1
CASSQGHNTEAFF
TGCGCCAGCAGCCAAGGGCACAACACTGAAGCTTTCTTT
>once|.|TRBJ2-7|TRBV5-6
CASSLDGLYEQYF
TGTGCCAGCAGCTTGGATGGGCTCTACGAGCAGTACTTC
>.|TRBD2|TRBJ2-7|TRBV28
CASSSIAPPLLAGGPYEQYF
TGTGCCAGCAGTTCGATAGCCCCCCCCCTACTAGCGGGAGGACCCTACGAGCAGTACTTC
>.|TRBD1|TRBJ2-7|TRBV14
CASSQDRDRGRTTWGYEQYF
TGTGCCAGCAGCCAAGACCGGGACAGGGGCCGAACAACGTGGGGCTACGAGCAGTACTTC
>once|TRBD2|TRBJ2-7|TRBV7-9
CASSSSGRLYEQYF
TGTGCCAGCAGCTCTAGCGGGAGGTTGTACGAGCAGTACTTC
>.|.|TRBJ2-7|TRBV12-3/TRBV12-4
CASSLPNNYEQYF
TGTGCCAGCAGTTTACCCAACAACTACGAGCAGTACTTC
>.|.|TRBJ2-7|TRBV5-4
CASSLVGGRSSYEQYF
TGTGCCAGCAGCTTGGTGGGGGGTAGGAGCTCCTACGAGCAGTACTTC
>.|TRBD1|TRBJ2-1|TRBV7-2
CASSLVGGTGTGEQFF
TGTGCCAGCAGCTTAGTCGGCGGGACAGGGACGGGTGAGCAGTTCTTC
>once|TRBD2|TRBJ2-7|TRBV11-3
CASSRGEYEQYF
TGTGCCAGCAGCCGGGGGGAGTACGAGCAGTACTTC
>.|.|TRBJ1-5|TRBV5-8
CASSAGTSVLSNQPQHF
TGTGCCAGCAGCGCTGGGACATCCGTACTTAGCAATCAGCCCCAGCATTTT